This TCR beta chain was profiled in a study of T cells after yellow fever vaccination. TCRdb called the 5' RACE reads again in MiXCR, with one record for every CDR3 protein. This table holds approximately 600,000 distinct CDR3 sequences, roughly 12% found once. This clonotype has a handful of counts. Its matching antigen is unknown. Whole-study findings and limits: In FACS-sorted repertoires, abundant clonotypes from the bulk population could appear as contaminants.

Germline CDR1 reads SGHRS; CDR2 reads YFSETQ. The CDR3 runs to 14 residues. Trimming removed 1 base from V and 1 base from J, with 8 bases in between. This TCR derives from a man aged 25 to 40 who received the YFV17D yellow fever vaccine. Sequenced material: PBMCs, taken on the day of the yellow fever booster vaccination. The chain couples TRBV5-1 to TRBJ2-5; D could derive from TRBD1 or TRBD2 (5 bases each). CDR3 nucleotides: TGCGCCAGCAGCTTGACCGGGGCCCAAGAGACCCAGTACTTC. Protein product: CASSLTGAQETQYF.